This TCR beta chain stems from a study of T-cell reconstitution after alpha-beta-depleted transplantation in children. General study points: About two months after transplant, alpha-beta T cells reportedly came from several hundred expanded graft clones. Day-60 TCRbeta diversity that was high in some patients was derived from surviving recipient T cells and thymic progenitors. T cells produced anew were the main source of T-cell counts and diversity one year after transplant.

This CDR3 has 16 residues. Germline-derived CDR1 and CDR2 are MDHEN and SYDVKM. V lost 4 bases to trimming and J lost 0 bases, with 13 bases between them. This clonotype was seen many times. As yet, its antigen is unknown. Researchers prepared the TCRbeta library using unique molecular identifiers, the study reports. Using its own MiXCR run on the PCR reads, TCRdb lists one record per CDR3 protein. The sample gives around 130,000 distinct CDR3 sequences, roughly 9% of which show up once; less than 25% is in the top ten. This rearrangement joins TRBV28 to TRBJ2-4; TRBD1 is a possible D gene (5 bases). The TCR originated in a girl less than two years old who had a stem cell transplant for combined immunodeficiency, so the T cells may come from the graft donor. The source material was PBMCs, mostly from graft donor cells, sampled 180 days after TCRalphabeta/CD19-depleted stem cell transplant. CDR3 sequence: CASSSTGTLAKNIQYF. CDR3 bases: TGTGCCAGCAGTTCCACAGGAACCCTAGCCAAAAACATTCAGTACTTC.